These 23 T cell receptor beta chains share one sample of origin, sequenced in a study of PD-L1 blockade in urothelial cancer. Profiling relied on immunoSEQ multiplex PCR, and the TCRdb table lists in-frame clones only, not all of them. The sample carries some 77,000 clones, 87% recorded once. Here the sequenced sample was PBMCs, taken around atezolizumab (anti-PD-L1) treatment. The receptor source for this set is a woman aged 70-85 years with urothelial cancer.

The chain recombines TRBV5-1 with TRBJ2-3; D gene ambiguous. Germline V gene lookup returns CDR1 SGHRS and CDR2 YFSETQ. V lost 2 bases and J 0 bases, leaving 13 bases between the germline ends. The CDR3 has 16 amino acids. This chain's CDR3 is CASSLRAHPSTDTQYF. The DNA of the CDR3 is TGCGCCAGCAGCTTACGCGCTCATCCCAGCACAGATACGCAGTATTTT.

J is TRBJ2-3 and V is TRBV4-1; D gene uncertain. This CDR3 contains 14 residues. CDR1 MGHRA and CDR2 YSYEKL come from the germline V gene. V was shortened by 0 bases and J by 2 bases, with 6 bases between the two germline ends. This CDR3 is CASSQEQFTDTQYF. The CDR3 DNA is TGCGCCAGCAGCCAAGAACAGTTCACAGATACGCAGTATTTT.

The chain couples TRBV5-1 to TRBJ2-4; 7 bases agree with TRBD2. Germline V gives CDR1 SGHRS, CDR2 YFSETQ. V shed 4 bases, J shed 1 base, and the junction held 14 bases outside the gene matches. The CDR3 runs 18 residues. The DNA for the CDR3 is TGCGCCAGCAGCCCACCCACCGGGGGGAGAAGGGCCAAAAACATTCAGTACTTC. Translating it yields CASSPPTGGRRAKNIQYF. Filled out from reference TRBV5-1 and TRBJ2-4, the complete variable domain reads KAGVTQTPRYLIKTRGQQVTLSCSPISGHRSVSWYQQTPGQGLQFLFEYFSETQRNKGNFPGRFSGRQFSNSRSEMNVSTLELGDSALYLCASSPPTGGRRAKNIQYFGAGTRLSVL.

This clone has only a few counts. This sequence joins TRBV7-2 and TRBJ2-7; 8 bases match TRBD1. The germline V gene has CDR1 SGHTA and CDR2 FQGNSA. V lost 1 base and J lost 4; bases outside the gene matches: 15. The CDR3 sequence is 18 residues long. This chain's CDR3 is CASSLVLQGAMYVYEQYF. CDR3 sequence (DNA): TGTGCCAGCAGCTTAGTATTGCAGGGGGCAATGTATGTTTACGAGCAGTACTTC.

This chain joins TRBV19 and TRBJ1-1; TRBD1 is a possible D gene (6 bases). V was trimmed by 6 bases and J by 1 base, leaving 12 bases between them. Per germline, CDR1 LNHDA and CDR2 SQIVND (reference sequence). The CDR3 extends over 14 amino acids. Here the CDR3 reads CASRGGAKNTEAFF. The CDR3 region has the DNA TGTGCCAGTAGGGGGGGGGCAAAGAACACTGAAGCTTTCTTT.

CDR3 DNA sequence: TGTGCAAGCCTCGGGACCGCCGGGGGGTTCTTC. Its translation is CASLGTAGGFF. The chain recombines TRBV2 with TRBJ2-1, with a weak D call TRBD2 (6 bases). Germline V gene sequence: CDR1 SNHLY, CDR2 FYNNEI. The CDR3 has 11 amino acids.

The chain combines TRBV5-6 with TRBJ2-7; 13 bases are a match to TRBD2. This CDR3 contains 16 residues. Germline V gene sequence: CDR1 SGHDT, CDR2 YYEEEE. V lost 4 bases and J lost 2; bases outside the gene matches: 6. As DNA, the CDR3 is TGTGCCAGCAGCGGCGGACTAGCGGGGGCAGCCTACGAGCAGTACTTC. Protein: CASSGGLAGAAYEQYF.

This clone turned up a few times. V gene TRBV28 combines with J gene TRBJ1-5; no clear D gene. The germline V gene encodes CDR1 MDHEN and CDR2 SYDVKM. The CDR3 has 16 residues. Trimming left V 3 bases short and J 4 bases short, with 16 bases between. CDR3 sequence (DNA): TGTGCCAGCAGTTTTCTCTCTAGATCCCAAAATCAGCCCCAGCATTTT. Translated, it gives CASSFLSRSQNQPQHF.

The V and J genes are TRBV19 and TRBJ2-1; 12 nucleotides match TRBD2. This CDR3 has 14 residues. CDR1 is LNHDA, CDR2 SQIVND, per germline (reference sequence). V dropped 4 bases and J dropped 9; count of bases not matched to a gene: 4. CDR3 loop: CASSSLAGGREQFF. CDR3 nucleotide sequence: TGTGCCAGTAGTAGTCTAGCGGGAGGGCGTGAGCAGTTCTTC.

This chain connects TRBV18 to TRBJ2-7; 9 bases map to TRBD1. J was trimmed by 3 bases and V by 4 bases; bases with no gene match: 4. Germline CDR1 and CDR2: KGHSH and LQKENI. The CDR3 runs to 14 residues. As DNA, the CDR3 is TGTGCCAGCTCACGAGGACAGGGGTTCTACGAGCAGTACTTC. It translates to CASSRGQGFYEQYF.

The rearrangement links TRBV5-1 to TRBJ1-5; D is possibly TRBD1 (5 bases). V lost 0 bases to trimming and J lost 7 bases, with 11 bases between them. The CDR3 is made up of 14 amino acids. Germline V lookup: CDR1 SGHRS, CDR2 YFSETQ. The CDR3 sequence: CASSLVGGEQPQHF. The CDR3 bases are TGCGCCAGCAGCTTGGTTGGGGGGGAGCAGCCCCAGCATTTT.

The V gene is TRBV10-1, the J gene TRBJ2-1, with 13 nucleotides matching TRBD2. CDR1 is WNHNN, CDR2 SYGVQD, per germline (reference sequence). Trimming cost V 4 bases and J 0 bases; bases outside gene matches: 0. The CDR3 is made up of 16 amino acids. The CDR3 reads CASSGTSGSSYNEQFF. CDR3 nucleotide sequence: TGCGCCAGCAGTGGGACTAGCGGGAGCTCCTACAATGAGCAGTTCTTC.

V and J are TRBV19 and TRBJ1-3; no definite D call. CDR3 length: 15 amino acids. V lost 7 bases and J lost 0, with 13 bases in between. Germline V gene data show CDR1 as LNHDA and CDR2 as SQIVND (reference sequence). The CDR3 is CASITRDSSGNTIYF. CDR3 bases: TGTGCCAGTATAACGAGAGACTCCTCTGGAAACACCATATATTTT.

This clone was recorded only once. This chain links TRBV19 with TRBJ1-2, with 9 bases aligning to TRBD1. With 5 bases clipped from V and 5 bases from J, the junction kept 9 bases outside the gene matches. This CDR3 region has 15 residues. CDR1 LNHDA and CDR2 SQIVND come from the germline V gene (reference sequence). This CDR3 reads CASSPGVGTGYGYTF. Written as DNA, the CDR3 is TGTGCCAGTAGTCCAGGGGTCGGGACAGGGTATGGCTACACCTTC.

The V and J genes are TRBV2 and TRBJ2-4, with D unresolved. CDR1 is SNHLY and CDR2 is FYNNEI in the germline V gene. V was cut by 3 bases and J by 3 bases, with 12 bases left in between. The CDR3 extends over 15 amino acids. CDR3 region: CASSELELGKNIQYF. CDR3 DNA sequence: TGTGCCAGCAGTGAGTTGGAGTTAGGCAAAAACATTCAGTACTTC.

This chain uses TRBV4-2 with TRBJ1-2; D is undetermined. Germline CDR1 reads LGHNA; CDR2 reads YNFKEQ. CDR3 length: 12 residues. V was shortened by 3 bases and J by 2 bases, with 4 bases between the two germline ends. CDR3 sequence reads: CASSHQNYGYTF. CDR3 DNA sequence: TGTGCCAGCAGCCACCAGAACTATGGCTACACCTTC.

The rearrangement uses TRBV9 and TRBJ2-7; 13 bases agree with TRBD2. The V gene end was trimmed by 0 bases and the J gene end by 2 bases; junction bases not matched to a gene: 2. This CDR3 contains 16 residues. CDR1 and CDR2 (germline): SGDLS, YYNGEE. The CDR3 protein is CASSVEGLAGPYEQYF. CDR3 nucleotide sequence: TGTGCCAGCAGCGTAGAGGGACTAGCGGGGCCCTACGAGCAGTACTTC. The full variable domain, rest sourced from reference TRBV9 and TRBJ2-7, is DSGVTQTPKHLITATGQRVTLRCSPRSGDLSVYWYQQSLDQGLQFLIQYYNGEERAKGNILERFSAQQFPDLHSELNLSSLELGDSALYFCASSVEGLAGPYEQYFGPGTRLTVT.

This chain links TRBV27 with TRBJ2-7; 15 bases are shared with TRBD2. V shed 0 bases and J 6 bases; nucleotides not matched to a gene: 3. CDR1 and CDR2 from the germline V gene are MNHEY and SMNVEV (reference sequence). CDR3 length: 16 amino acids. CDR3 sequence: CASSLSGTSGRSEQYF. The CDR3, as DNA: TGTGCCAGCAGTTTATCCGGGACTAGCGGGAGGTCCGAGCAGTACTTC.

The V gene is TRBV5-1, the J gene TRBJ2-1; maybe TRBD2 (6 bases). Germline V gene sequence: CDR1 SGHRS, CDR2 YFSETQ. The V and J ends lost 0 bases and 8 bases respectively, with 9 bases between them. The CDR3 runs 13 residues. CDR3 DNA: TGCGCCAGCAGCTTGGGGAGGGCCGATGAGCAGTTCTTC. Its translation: CASSLGRADEQFF.

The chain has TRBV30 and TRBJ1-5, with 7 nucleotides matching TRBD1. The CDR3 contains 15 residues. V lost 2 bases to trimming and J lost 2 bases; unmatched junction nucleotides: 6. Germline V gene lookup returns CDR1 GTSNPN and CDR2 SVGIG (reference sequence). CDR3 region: CAWSPSGQGNQPQHF. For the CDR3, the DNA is TGTGCCTGGAGTCCCTCTGGACAGGGCAATCAGCCCCAGCATTTT.

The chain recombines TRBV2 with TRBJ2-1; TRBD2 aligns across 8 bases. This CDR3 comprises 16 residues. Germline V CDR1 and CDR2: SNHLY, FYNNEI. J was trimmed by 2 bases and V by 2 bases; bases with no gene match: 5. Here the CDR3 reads CASSEWLAGTYNEQFF. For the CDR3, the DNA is TGTGCCAGCAGTGAATGGCTAGCGGGTACCTACAATGAGCAGTTCTTC.

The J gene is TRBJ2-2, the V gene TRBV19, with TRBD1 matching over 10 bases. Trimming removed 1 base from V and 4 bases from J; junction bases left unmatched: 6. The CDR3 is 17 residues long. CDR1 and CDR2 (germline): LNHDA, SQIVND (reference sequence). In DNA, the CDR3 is TGTGCCAGTAGTATAGGCCCCGGACAGGGGGGCACCGGGGAGCTGTTTTTT. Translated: CASSIGPGQGGTGELFF.

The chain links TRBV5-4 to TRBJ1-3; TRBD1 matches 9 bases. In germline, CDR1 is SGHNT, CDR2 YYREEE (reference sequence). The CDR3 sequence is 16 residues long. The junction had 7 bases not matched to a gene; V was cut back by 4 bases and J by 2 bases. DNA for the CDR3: TGTGCCAGCAGCCTTCTGGGACAGGGCGCTGGAAACACCATATATTTT. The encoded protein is CASSLLGQGAGNTIYF.